The 23 T cell receptor beta chains presented below share a single source sample, sequenced in a study of regulatory and conventional T cells in RAG deficiency. Conventional CD4+ T cells were sorted from blood as CD25-low CD127-high cells. Some clones are missing from TCRdb's copy, which holds only in-frame ones; the method was immunoSEQ multiplex PCR. The sample contains approximately 12,000 clones, approximately 93% of which appear only once. The same sample was also used in a study of regulatory T cells. From that second work: The PCR used 52 TRBV and 13 TRBJ primers.

Sequencing was carried out using CD4+ effector T cells sorted from blood. These receptors originate from a human donor in good health.

The CDR3 DNA reads as TGTGCCAGCAGCTTAGGGACTAGTCATCCAGATACGCAGTATTTT. This translates into CASSLGTSHPDTQYF. The J gene is TRBJ2-3, the V gene TRBV7-9, with 7 nucleotides matching TRBD2. The CDR3 runs 15 residues. In germline, CDR1 is SEHNR, CDR2 FQNEAQ (reference sequence). V trimming: 1 base; J trimming: 4 bases; junction bases outside the gene matches: 5.

The chain couples TRBV5-6 to TRBJ1-1; D uncertain. The CDR3 is made up of 15 amino acids. CDR1 is SGHDT, CDR2 YYEEEE, per germline. V gave up 6 bases and J gave up 1 base, with 16 bases separating them. CDR3 protein: CASTTRTGWNTEAFF. CDR3 nucleotide sequence: TGTGCCAGCACCACGAGGACGGGGTGGAACACTGAAGCTTTCTTT.

The chain combines TRBV6-5 with TRBJ2-7, with 7 bases that match TRBD2. Unmatched junction bases numbered 5, after V lost 6 bases and J lost 3 bases. From germline, CDR1 is MNHEY and CDR2 SVGAGI. The CDR3 is made up of 13 amino acids. DNA for the CDR3: TGTGCCAGCAGCCCGGGACTACGCTACGAGCAGTACTTC. Its translation: CASSPGLRYEQYF.

The chain links TRBV6-1 to TRBJ1-6; D remains unclear. Germline CDR1 MNHNS, CDR2 SASEGT. This CDR3 comprises 14 residues. Trimming pared 0 bases from V and 7 bases from J, leaving 7 bases between. The CDR3 DNA reads TGTGCCAGCAGTGAAGCGGTGGGGAATTCACCCCTCCACTTT. Protein: CASSEAVGNSPLHF.

The gene calls are TRBV28 and TRBJ1-2; 8 nucleotides match TRBD1. Trimming removed 7 bases from V and 3 bases from J; junction bases left unmatched: 10. CDR3 length: 15 amino acids. Germline CDR1 MDHEN, CDR2 SYDVKM. CDR3 amino acids: CASTLGQGKDYGYTF. The DNA of the CDR3 is TGTGCCAGCACCCTTGGACAGGGCAAGGACTATGGCTACACCTTC.

The chain employs TRBV7-9 and TRBJ1-1, with unresolved D. Between the trimmed V and J ends, which lost 5 bases and 1 base, there was a span of 8 bases. This CDR3 is built from 13 residues. CDR1 is SEHNR and CDR2 is FQNEAQ in the germline V gene (reference sequence). The CDR3 region is CASSLTANTEAFF. Written as DNA, the CDR3 is TGTGCCAGCAGCCTAACAGCGAACACTGAAGCTTTCTTT.

V usage is TRBV7-2 and J usage is TRBJ1-1; D ambiguous. V was shortened by 2 bases and J by 6 bases, with 7 bases between the two germline ends. The CDR3 is 12 amino acids. Germline CDR1 is SGHTA and CDR2 is FQGNSA. The CDR3 sequence: CASSLIVPEAFF. CDR3 coding DNA: TGTGCCAGCAGCTTAATCGTGCCTGAAGCTTTCTTT.

The rearrangement joins TRBV14 to TRBJ1-1; 9 nucleotides align to TRBD1. This CDR3 is built from 15 residues. V gave up 4 bases and J gave up 4 bases; unmatched junction bases: 7. Per the germline V gene, CDR1 is SGHDN and CDR2 is FVKESK. CDR3 residues: CASSRTTGGTTEAFF. CDR3 sequence (DNA): TGTGCCAGCAGCCGAACGACAGGGGGGACCACTGAAGCTTTCTTT.

J is TRBJ2-1 and V is TRBV29-1; 8 bases fit TRBD2. V lost 7 bases and J lost 2; bases outside the gene matches: 7. CDR3 length: 14 residues. Germline V gene sequence: CDR1 SQVTM, CDR2 ANQGSEA. CDR3 nucleotide sequence: TGCAGCGGTGCCCGACTAGCGACCTACAATGAGCAGTTCTTC. Its translation is CSGARLATYNEQFF.

This clone was seen a single time. The rearrangement links TRBV7-2 to TRBJ2-1, with D unclear. CDR1 is SGHTA and CDR2 is FQGNSA in the germline V gene. The CDR3 is 15 amino acids. Trimming shortened V by 2 bases and J by 0 bases, and 8 bases separated the two germline ends. The CDR3: CASSLSPSSYNEQFF. CDR3 in DNA: TGTGCCAGCAGCTTATCTCCAAGCTCCTACAATGAGCAGTTCTTC.

This chain connects TRBV28 to TRBJ1-1, with D maybe TRBD1 (5 bases). This CDR3 contains 14 residues. Per the germline V gene, CDR1 is MDHEN and CDR2 is SYDVKM. V was pared by 5 bases and J by 4 bases, with 14 bases between. The CDR3: CASSGGGSGTEAFF. CDR3 DNA sequence: TGTGCCAGCAGTGGGGGGGGGTCTGGCACTGAAGCTTTCTTT.

This chain connects TRBV4-2 to TRBJ2-3; D is unclear. Looked up from germline, CDR1 is LGHNA and CDR2 is YNFKEQ. With 1 base removed from V and 6 bases from J, the gap between germline ends came to 8 bases. The CDR3 has 13 residues. This chain's CDR3 is CASSQGSPDTQYF. For the CDR3, the DNA is TGTGCCAGCAGCCAAGGTAGCCCGGATACGCAGTATTTT.

This chain joins TRBV28 and TRBJ1-4; 8 bases match TRBD1. This CDR3 spans 16 amino acids. Germline-derived CDR1 and CDR2 are MDHEN and SYDVKM. V shed 2 bases, J shed 15 bases, and the junction held 17 bases outside the gene matches. The CDR3 DNA reads TGTGCCAGCAGTTTAATATTTTCCCTGATACCGGGACAGGTGTTTTTT. Its translation: CASSLIFSLIPGQVFF.

This rearrangement joins TRBV7-3 to TRBJ1-6; weak D call: TRBD1 (6 bases). This CDR3 comprises 17 residues. With 0 bases removed from V and 7 bases from J, the gap between germline ends came to 16 bases. Germline V gene lookup returns CDR1 SGHTA and CDR2 FQGTGA. The CDR3 sequence is CASSLTPTGFGNSPLHF. As DNA, the CDR3 is TGTGCCAGCAGCTTAACCCCTACAGGGTTCGGCAATTCACCCCTCCACTTT.

This sequence joins TRBV2 and TRBJ1-5, with D tentatively TRBD1 (6 bases). With 5 bases removed from V and 1 base from J, the gap between germline ends came to 12 bases. Germline-derived CDR1 and CDR2 are SNHLY and FYNNEI. This CDR3 spans 15 amino acids. CDR3 loop: CASSLGGYSNQPQHF. CDR3 DNA: TGTGCCAGCAGTCTAGGGGGGTACAGCAATCAGCCCCAGCATTTT.

For this clone: Germline is not matched at one junction end, which may reflect a read error. The chain employs TRBV7-7 and TRBJ2-1; D possibly corresponds to TRBD1 (6 bases). Per germline, CDR1 SSHAT and CDR2 FNYEAQ (reference sequence). This CDR3 has 15 residues. The CDR3: CASSPSRTASGEQFF. The CDR3 DNA reads as TGTGCTAGCAGCCCCTCCCGGACAGCCTCGGGAGAGCAGTTCTTC.

The gene calls are TRBV29-1 and TRBJ1-1, with D tentatively TRBD1 (5 bases). Germline V gene data show CDR1 as SQVTM and CDR2 as ANQGSEA. V was pared by 4 bases and J by 4 bases, with 10 bases between. This CDR3 is built from 12 residues. The CDR3 DNA follows: TGCAGCGTTGTGGGCGGGGGCACTGAAGCTTTCTTT. Protein sequence: CSVVGGGTEAFF.

The chain has TRBV7-9 and TRBJ1-2; possible D gene TRBD1, 5 bases. The CDR3 totals 12 residues. Germline CDR1 reads SEHNR; CDR2 reads FQNEAQ (reference sequence). Trimming shortened V by 3 bases and J by 8 bases, and 10 bases separated the two germline ends. CDR3 residues: CASSLEGFGYTF. CDR3 bases: TGTGCCAGCAGCTTGGAGGGGTTCGGCTACACCTTC. Supplemented by reference TRBV7-9 and TRBJ1-2, the full variable domain reads DTGVSQNPRHKITKRGQNVTFRCDPISEHNRLYWYRQTLGQGPEFLTYFQNEAQLEKSRLLSDRFSAERPKGSFSTLEIQRTEQGDSAMYLCASSLEGFGYTFGSGTRLTVV.

This clone came up once. This chain links TRBV29-1 with TRBJ2-5; no clear D. Germline V gene lookup returns CDR1 SQVTM and CDR2 ANQGSEA. Trimming took 1 base from V and 5 from J, leaving 14 bases between them. The CDR3 covers 14 residues. This chain's CDR3 is CSVEGQAIRETQYF. CDR3 sequence (DNA): TGCAGCGTTGAAGGGCAGGCCATAAGGGAGACCCAGTACTTC. Looking up the rest from reference TRBV29-1 and TRBJ2-5 gives the full variable domain: SAVISQKPSRDICQRGTSLTIQCQVDSQVTMMFWYRQQPGQSLTLIATANQGSEATYESGFVIDKFPISRPNLTFSTLTVSNMSPEDSSIYLCSVEGQAIRETQYFGPGTRLLVL.

This sequence joins TRBV29-1 and TRBJ2-5; D perhaps matches TRBD2 (6 bases). V was trimmed by 7 bases and J by 0 bases, leaving 15 bases between them. The CDR3 extends over 14 amino acids. Germline loops: CDR1 SQVTM, CDR2 ANQGSEA. DNA for the CDR3: TGCAGCGCGGCTGTGGGGGGTAACCAAGAGACCCAGTACTTC. Translating it yields CSAAVGGNQETQYF. Full variable domain (remainder filled in from reference TRBV29-1 and TRBJ2-5): SAVISQKPSRDICQRGTSLTIQCQVDSQVTMMFWYRQQPGQSLTLIATANQGSEATYESGFVIDKFPISRPNLTFSTLTVSNMSPEDSSIYLCSAAVGGNQETQYFGPGTRLLVL.

This clone was seen a few times. The CDR3: CASAVGFGTEAFF. CDR3 sequence (DNA): TGTGCCAGCGCGGTAGGGTTCGGCACTGAAGCTTTCTTT. J is TRBJ1-1 and V is TRBV11-2; no definite D call. V dropped 8 bases and J dropped 4 bases, with 14 bases sitting between them. This CDR3 comprises 13 residues. Germline-derived CDR1 and CDR2 are SGHAT and FQNNGV.

Only a few counts were recorded for this clone. This chain uses TRBV7-9 with TRBJ1-6, with TRBD1 as a possible D gene (5 bases). Per germline, CDR1 SEHNR and CDR2 FQNEAQ (reference sequence). Trimming stripped 3 bases from V and 5 bases from J, with 11 bases between. The CDR3 covers 15 residues. In DNA, the CDR3 is TGTGCCAGCAGCTTTAGAGACAGTAATAATTCACCCCTCCACTTT. This translates into CASSFRDSNNSPLHF.

This rearrangement joins TRBV7-2 to TRBJ1-5, with TRBD1 identical over 8 bases. This CDR3 has 14 residues. Germline V lookup: CDR1 SGHTA, CDR2 FQGNSA. Trimming at V came to 2 bases and at J to 6 bases, leaving 3 bases not matched to a gene. The CDR3: CASSLIQGGQPQHF. The CDR3 coding sequence is TGTGCCAGCAGCTTAATACAGGGGGGTCAGCCCCAGCATTTT. Filled out from reference TRBV7-2 and TRBJ1-5, the complete variable domain reads GAGVSQSPSNKVTEKGKDVELRCDPISGHTALYWYRQSLGQGLEFLIYFQGNSAPDKSGLPSDRFSAERTGGSVSTLTIQRTQQEDSAVYLCASSLIQGGQPQHFGDGTRLSIL.